Listed here are 23 T cell receptor beta chains from one sample, sequenced in a study of blood T cells in healthy people across ages. The use of a sample-barcoded 5' primer and a J-beta primer mix characterized a second PCR of about 6 to 11 cycles. Using its own MiXCR run on the 5' RACE reads, TCRdb lists one record per CDR3 protein. The sample comprises 760,000 or so distinct CDR3 sequences, around 25% of which are singletons, and under 9.5% rests with the top ten. In addition, the sample was reused for a study of T cells of mothers and their children.

The source material was blood. Every receptor here comes from a boy aged 5-17 years in good health.

This clonotype was seen only a few times. The chain has TRBV7-2 and TRBJ1-1, with D hard to call. Germline-derived CDR1 and CDR2 are SGHTA and FQGNSA. The CDR3 runs 13 residues. Deletions cut 1 base from V and 8 bases from J, with 11 bases between. The CDR3 spells CASSLVVGPEAFF. The CDR3 DNA is TGTGCCAGCAGCTTAGTTGTCGGCCCCGAAGCTTTCTTT.

This clonotype was detected a few times. The chain joins TRBV7-3 to TRBJ2-3; 9 bases agree with TRBD2. Looked up from germline, CDR1 is SGHTA and CDR2 is FQGTGA. V was pared by 5 bases and J by 4 bases, with 7 bases of the junction left unmatched. This CDR3 is built from 15 residues. The CDR3 coding sequence is TGTGCCAGCAGCCTAGTAGCGGGAGCAGCAGATACGCAGTATTTT. This sequence encodes CASSLVAGAADTQYF.

The genes are TRBV7-3 and TRBJ2-7; TRBD2 matches at 7 bases. The CDR3 is 13 amino acids. The V segment lost 6 bases and the J segment 6 bases; nucleotides outside the gene matches: 8. CDR1 and CDR2 (germline): SGHTA, FQGTGA. The CDR3 DNA is TGTGCCAGCAGTTCCCAGCCGGGAGGCGAGCAGTACTTC. As protein: CASSSQPGGEQYF.

This clonotype was seen at least ten times. V is TRBV20-1 and J is TRBJ2-1; TRBD2 matches 12 bases. Germline-derived CDR1 and CDR2 are DFQATT and SNEGSKA (reference sequence). The CDR3 consists of 17 residues. The V and J ends lost 6 bases and 5 bases, in that order; junction bases with no gene match: 14. The DNA for the CDR3 is TGCAGTGCACCTAGCCTACTAGCGGGAGGCGGGGACAATGAGCAGTTCTTC. Its translation: CSAPSLLAGGGDNEQFF.

The chain couples TRBV12-3 or TRBV12-4 to TRBJ2-5, with a tentative D call TRBD1 (5 bases). The CDR3 has 16 amino acids. Trimming shortened V by 4 bases and J by 5 bases, and 20 bases separated the two germline ends. The chain's CDR3 is CASSYDRTSGSETQYF. CDR3 nucleotides: TGTGCCAGCAGTTACGACAGAACCTCTGGGTCCGAGACCCAGTACTTC.

This clonotype was seen more than once but under ten times. V is TRBV20-1 and J is TRBJ2-5, with 9 bases matching TRBD2. Losses at the gene ends were 2 bases for V and 5 bases for J; bases not matched to a gene: 3. The CDR3 is 13 amino acids. Germline V gives CDR1 DFQATT, CDR2 SNEGSKA (reference sequence). The CDR3 DNA follows: TGCAGTGCTAGACATAGCGGGGGTGAGACCCAGTACTTC. It translates to CSARHSGGETQYF.

In this sample, this clonotype turned up a few times. This sequence joins TRBV27 and TRBJ2-5; TRBD1 agrees at 7 bases. The V and J ends lost 5 bases and 2 bases, in that order; junction bases with no gene match: 5. This CDR3 comprises 14 residues. CDR1 MNHEY and CDR2 SMNVEV come from the germline V gene (reference sequence). The CDR3 reads CASSQGQIQETQYF. In DNA form, the CDR3 reads TGTGCCAGCAGTCAGGGACAGATACAAGAGACCCAGTACTTC.

The rearrangement uses TRBV5-1 and TRBJ2-7, with TRBD2 identical over 11 bases. The CDR3 has 15 amino acids. CDR1 and CDR2 from the germline V gene are SGHRS and YFSETQ. The trim removed 4 bases at V and 2 bases at J, leaving 5 bases unmatched. The CDR3 protein is CASSPGLAEPYEQYF. CDR3 coding DNA: TGCGCCAGCAGCCCGGGACTAGCGGAACCCTACGAGCAGTACTTC. The full variable domain, with the rest looked up from reference TRBV5-1 and TRBJ2-7, is KAGVTQTPRYLIKTRGQQVTLSCSPISGHRSVSWYQQTPGQGLQFLFEYFSETQRNKGNFPGRFSGRQFSNSRSEMNVSTLELGDSALYLCASSPGLAEPYEQYFGPGTRLTVT.

This clonotype was counted at least ten times. The CDR3 DNA reads as TGTGCCAGCAGCCGACAGACCTACGAGCAGTACTTC. This encodes CASSRQTYEQYF. The chain carries TRBV6-6 and TRBJ2-5; a possible D gene is TRBD1 (5 bases). The end of the DNA aligns better with TRBJ2-7, so the J call may be wrong. This CDR3 region has 12 residues. CDR1 is MNHNY, CDR2 SVGAGI, per germline (reference sequence).

In DNA, the CDR3 is TGTGCCAGCAGTTTAATTTCTAGCAGCGCTGGGGCCAACGTCCTGACTTTC. Translation gives CASSLISSSAGANVLTF. The gene calls are TRBV12-3 or TRBV12-4 and TRBJ2-6, with D perhaps TRBD2 (5 bases). The CDR3 sequence is 17 residues long. The V end lost 2 bases, the J end lost 2 bases, and 13 bases lay between the germline ends.

V is TRBV23-1 and J is TRBJ2-1; possible D gene TRBD1, 7 bases. TRBV23-1 is an ORF, with its function uncertain. Trimming pared 5 bases from V and 5 bases from J, leaving 28 bases between. This CDR3 region has 19 residues. CDR3 sequence (DNA): TGCGCCAGCAGTTCTAACAGGGGAGGAGGACGGATAAGAAACAATGAGCAGTTCTTC. Translating gives CASSSNRGGGRIRNNEQFF.

The J gene is TRBJ1-2, the V gene TRBV15; D unresolved. Germline V gene data show CDR1 as LNHNV and CDR2 as YYDKDF (reference sequence). CDR3 length: 15 amino acids. Deletions cut 0 bases from V and 2 bases from J, with 10 bases between. This CDR3 is CATSRDFGYNYGYTF. The DNA of the CDR3 is TGTGCCACCAGCAGAGATTTTGGCTACAACTATGGCTACACCTTC.

This sequence joins TRBV29-1 and TRBJ2-1; 8 bases agree with TRBD2. J lost 0 bases, V lost 1 base, and 5 bases had no gene match. Germline-derived CDR1 and CDR2 are SQVTM and ANQGSEA. This CDR3 comprises 16 residues. The CDR3 sequence is CSVEGGLVLSYNEQFF. The CDR3 region has the DNA TGCAGCGTTGAAGGGGGACTAGTCCTCTCCTACAATGAGCAGTTCTTC.

The chain joins TRBV29-1 to TRBJ2-1; the D call may be TRBD1 or TRBD2 (5 bases each). The CDR3 is 13 residues long. Germline CDR1 and CDR2: SQVTM and ANQGSEA. V was trimmed by 4 bases and J by 1 base, leaving 8 bases between them. CDR3 nucleotides: TGCAGCGTTGTGAGGGGTTCCTACAATGAGCAGTTCTTC. It codes for CSVVRGSYNEQFF.

This clonotype has a handful of counts. This rearrangement joins TRBV7-2 to TRBJ2-1, with D perhaps matching TRBD1 or TRBD2 (7 bases each). Trimming cost V 5 bases and J 2 bases, with 19 bases left between them. Germline CDR1 and CDR2: SGHTA and FQGNSA. The CDR3 extends over 17 amino acids. The CDR3 sequence is CASSATGVGGPYNEQFF. Written as DNA, the CDR3 is TGTGCCAGCAGCGCCACAGGGGTCGGGGGGCCCTACAATGAGCAGTTCTTC.

This clonotype was detected a few times. V and J are TRBV9 and TRBJ2-7; D remains unclear. From germline, CDR1 is SGDLS and CDR2 YYNGEE. This CDR3 spans 16 amino acids. V was shortened by 3 bases and J by 5 bases, with 21 bases between the two germline ends. The CDR3: CASSAQVFATGNEQYF. CDR3 sequence (DNA): TGTGCCAGCAGCGCCCAGGTTTTCGCGACCGGCAACGAGCAGTACTTC.

This clonotype came up a few times. CDR3 loop: CASSQSSGTYNEQFF. As DNA, the CDR3 is TGCGCCAGCAGCCAGTCTAGCGGGACCTACAATGAGCAGTTCTTC. The chain links TRBV4-3 to TRBJ2-1; TRBD2 agrees at 9 bases. After removal of 3 bases from V and 2 bases from J, the junction contained 2 bases not matched to a gene. This CDR3 is 15 amino acids long. Germline lookup yields CDR1 LGHNA and CDR2 YSLEER.

V and J are TRBV7-9 and TRBJ2-5, with D tentatively TRBD1 or TRBD2 (5 bases each). From germline, CDR1 is SEHNR and CDR2 FQNEAQ (reference sequence). The V and J ends lost 3 bases and 2 bases respectively, with 13 bases between them. This CDR3 spans 15 amino acids. Here the CDR3 reads CASSFVLGVQETQYF. Written as DNA, the CDR3 is TGTGCCAGCAGCTTCGTACTGGGGGTACAAGAGACCCAGTACTTC.

This clonotype was seen more than once but under ten times. The chain combines TRBV25-1 with TRBJ2-7; 7 nucleotides match TRBD1. Per the germline V gene, CDR1 is MGHDK and CDR2 is SYGVNS. There are 14 residues in the CDR3. The junction had 6 bases not matched to a gene; V was cut back by 4 bases and J by 3 bases. This CDR3 reads CASSGTGSYYEQYF. The CDR3 DNA follows: TGTGCCAGCAGTGGGACAGGCTCGTACTACGAGCAGTACTTC.

The J gene is TRBJ2-7, the V gene TRBV7-9; D could derive from TRBD1 or TRBD2 (5 bases each). Germline V gives CDR1 SEHNR, CDR2 FQNEAQ (reference sequence). This CDR3 region has 13 residues. The germline V and J ends were trimmed by 3 bases and 7 bases, with 13 bases remaining between them. The CDR3 loop is CASSLGVTGEQYF. The DNA for the CDR3 is TGTGCCAGCAGCTTGGGGGTCACGGGGGAGCAGTACTTC. Looking up the rest from reference TRBV7-9 and TRBJ2-7 gives the full variable domain: DTGVSQNPRHKITKRGQNVTFRCDPISEHNRLYWYRQTLGQGPEFLTYFQNEAQLEKSRLLSDRFSAERPKGSFSTLEIQRTEQGDSAMYLCASSLGVTGEQYFGPGTRLTVT.

The chain couples TRBV4-3 to TRBJ2-1, with 8 bases lining up with TRBD1. Germline CDR1 and CDR2: LGHNA and YSLEER. This CDR3 spans 17 amino acids. Losses at the gene ends were 3 bases for V and 8 bases for J; bases not matched to a gene: 15. The CDR3 DNA reads TGCGCCAGCAGCCAGTTCCCCGTAGGACAGGGCGCCGATGAGCAGTTCTTC. This encodes CASSQFPVGQGADEQFF.

This clonotype was counted only a few times. The genes are TRBV12-3 or TRBV12-4 and TRBJ2-1; D call uncertain. This CDR3 contains 15 residues. Trimming removed 8 bases from V and 0 bases from J, with 14 bases in between. CDR3 amino acids: CASSRVRASYNEQFF. CDR3 bases: TGTGCCAGCTCCCGGGTGCGCGCCTCCTACAATGAGCAGTTCTTC.

This clonotype was seen a single time. The chain links TRBV20-1 to TRBJ2-5, with D tentatively TRBD1 or TRBD2 (6 bases each). Matching the DNA end better, TRBJ2-1 makes the J call doubtful. This CDR3 is 14 amino acids long. From germline, CDR1 is DFQATT and CDR2 SNEGSKA (reference sequence). CDR3 nucleotides: TGCAGTGCTAGAGATGGACGGAGGGGGGTTGAGCAGTTCTTC. It is translated as CSARDGRRGVEQFF.